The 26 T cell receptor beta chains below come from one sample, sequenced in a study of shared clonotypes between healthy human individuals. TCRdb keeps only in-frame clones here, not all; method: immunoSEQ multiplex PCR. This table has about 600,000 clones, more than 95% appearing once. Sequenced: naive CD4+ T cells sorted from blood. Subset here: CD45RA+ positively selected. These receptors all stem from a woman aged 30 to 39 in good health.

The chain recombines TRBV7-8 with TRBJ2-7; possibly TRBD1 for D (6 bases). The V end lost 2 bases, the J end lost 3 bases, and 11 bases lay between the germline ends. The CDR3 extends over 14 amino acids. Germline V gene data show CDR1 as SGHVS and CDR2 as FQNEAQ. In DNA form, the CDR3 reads TGTGCCAGCAGCTTAAGGGACACAAACTACGAGCAGTACTTC. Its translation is CASSLRDTNYEQYF. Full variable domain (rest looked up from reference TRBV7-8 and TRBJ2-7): GAGVSQSPRYKVAKRGQDVALRCDPISGHVSLFWYQQALGQGPEFLTYFQNEAQLDKSGLPSDRFFAERPEGSVSTLKIQRTQQEDSAVYLCASSLRDTNYEQYFGPGTRLTVT.

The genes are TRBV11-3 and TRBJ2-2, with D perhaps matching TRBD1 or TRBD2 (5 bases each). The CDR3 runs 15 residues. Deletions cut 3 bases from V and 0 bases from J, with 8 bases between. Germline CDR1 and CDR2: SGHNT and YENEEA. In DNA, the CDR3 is TGTGCCAGCAGCTTGGGACGGACGAACACCGGGGAGCTGTTTTTT. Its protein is CASSLGRTNTGELFF.

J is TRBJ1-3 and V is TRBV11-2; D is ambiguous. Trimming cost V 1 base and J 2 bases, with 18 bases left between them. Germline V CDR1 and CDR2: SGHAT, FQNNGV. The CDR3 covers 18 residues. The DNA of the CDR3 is TGTGCCAGCAGCTTAGGCCACCCGGCGGGTTTAGCTGGAAACACCATATATTTT. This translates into CASSLGHPAGLAGNTIYF.

The CDR3 loop is CAWSVLGYTEAFF. CDR3 nucleotides: TGTGCCTGGAGTGTACTTGGCTACACTGAAGCTTTCTTT. The chain employs TRBV30 and TRBJ1-1; D uncertain. CDR1 and CDR2 from the germline V gene are GTSNPN and SVGIG (reference sequence). The length of the CDR3 is 13 residues. Trimming left V 0 bases short and J 3 bases short, with 8 bases between.

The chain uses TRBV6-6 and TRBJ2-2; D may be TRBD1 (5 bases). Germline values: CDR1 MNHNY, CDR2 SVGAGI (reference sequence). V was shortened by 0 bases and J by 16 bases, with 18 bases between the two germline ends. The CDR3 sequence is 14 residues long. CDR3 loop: CASSYSMSGRVEFF. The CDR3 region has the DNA TGTGCCAGCAGTTACTCGATGTCTGGCAGGGTAGAGTTTTTT.

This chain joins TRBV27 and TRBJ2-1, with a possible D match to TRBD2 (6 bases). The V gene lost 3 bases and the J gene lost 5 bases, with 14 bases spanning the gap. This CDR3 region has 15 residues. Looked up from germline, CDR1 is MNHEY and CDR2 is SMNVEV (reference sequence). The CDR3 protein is CASSFFGGSNNEQFF. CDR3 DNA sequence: TGTGCCAGCAGTTTCTTTGGGGGGAGTAACAATGAGCAGTTCTTC.

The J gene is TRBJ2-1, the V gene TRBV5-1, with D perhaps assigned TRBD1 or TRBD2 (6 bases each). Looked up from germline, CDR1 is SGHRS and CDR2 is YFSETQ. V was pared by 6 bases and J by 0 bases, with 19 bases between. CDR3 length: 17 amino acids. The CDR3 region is CASTLTGSAGSYNEQFF. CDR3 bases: TGCGCCAGCACCCTGACAGGTTCAGCGGGCTCCTACAATGAGCAGTTCTTC.

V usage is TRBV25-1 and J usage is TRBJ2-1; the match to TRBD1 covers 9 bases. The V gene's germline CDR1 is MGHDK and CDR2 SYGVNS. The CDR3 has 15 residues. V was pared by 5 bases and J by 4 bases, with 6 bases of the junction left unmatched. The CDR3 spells CASSKQGAGYNEQFF. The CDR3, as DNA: TGTGCCAGCAGTAAACAGGGGGCTGGTTACAATGAGCAGTTCTTC.

CDR3 amino acids: CASRQGAGYEQYF. CDR3 bases: TGTGCCAGCAGGCAGGGAGCGGGTTACGAGCAGTACTTC. The chain uses TRBV27 and TRBJ2-7; D might be TRBD2 (6 bases). The germline V gene has CDR1 MNHEY and CDR2 SMNVEV (reference sequence). Between the trimmed V and J ends, which lost 6 bases and 4 bases, there was a span of 13 bases. This CDR3 spans 13 amino acids.

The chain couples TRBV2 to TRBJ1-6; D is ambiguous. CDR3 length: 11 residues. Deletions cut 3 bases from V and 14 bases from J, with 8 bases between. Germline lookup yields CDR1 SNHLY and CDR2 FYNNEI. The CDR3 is CASSDIVALHF. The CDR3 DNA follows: TGTGCCAGCAGTGATATTGTAGCCCTCCACTTT. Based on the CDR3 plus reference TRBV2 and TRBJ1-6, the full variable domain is EPEVTQTPSHQVTQMGQEVILRCVPISNHLYFYWYRQILGQKVEFLVSFYNNEISEKSEIFDDQFSVERPDGSNFTLKIRSTKLEDSAMYFCASSDIVALHFGNGTRLTVT.

The CDR3 sequence: CASSFTRGRKETQYF. CDR3 sequence (DNA): TGTGCCAGCAGTTTTACGAGAGGCAGGAAAGAGACCCAGTACTTC. The chain employs TRBV28 and TRBJ2-5; D gene unclear. CDR3 length equals 15 residues. Germline V gives CDR1 MDHEN, CDR2 SYDVKM. V was cut by 3 bases and J by 3 bases, with 14 bases left in between.

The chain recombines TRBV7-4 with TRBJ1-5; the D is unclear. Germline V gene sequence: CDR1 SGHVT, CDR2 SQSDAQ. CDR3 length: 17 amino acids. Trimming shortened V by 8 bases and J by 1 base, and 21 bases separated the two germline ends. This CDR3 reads CASPTRLGPMSNQPQHF. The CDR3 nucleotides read TGTGCCAGCCCAACCAGATTAGGACCGATGAGCAATCAGCCCCAGCATTTT.

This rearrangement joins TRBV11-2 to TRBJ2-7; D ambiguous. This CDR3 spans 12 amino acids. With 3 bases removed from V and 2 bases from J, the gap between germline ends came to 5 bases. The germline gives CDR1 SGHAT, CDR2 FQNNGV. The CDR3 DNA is TGTGCCAGCAGCTTCGATACCTACGAGCAGTACTTC. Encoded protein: CASSFDTYEQYF.

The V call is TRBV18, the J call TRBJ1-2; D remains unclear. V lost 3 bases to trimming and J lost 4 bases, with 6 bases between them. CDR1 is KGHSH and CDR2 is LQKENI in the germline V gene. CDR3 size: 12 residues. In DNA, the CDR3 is TGTGCCAGCTCACCTGAGGGCTATGGCTACACCTTC. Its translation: CASSPEGYGYTF. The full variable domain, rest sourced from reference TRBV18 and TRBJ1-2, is NAGVMQNPRHLVRRRGQEARLRCSPMKGHSHVYWYRQLPEEGLKFMVYLQKENIIDESGMPKERFSAEFPKEGPSILRIQQVVRGDSAAYFCASSPEGYGYTFGSGTRLTVV.

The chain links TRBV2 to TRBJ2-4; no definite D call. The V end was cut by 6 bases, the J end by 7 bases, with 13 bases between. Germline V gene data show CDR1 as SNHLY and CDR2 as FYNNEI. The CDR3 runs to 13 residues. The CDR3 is CASSPIEVNIQYF. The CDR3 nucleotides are TGTGCCAGCAGCCCCATCGAGGTTAACATTCAGTACTTC.

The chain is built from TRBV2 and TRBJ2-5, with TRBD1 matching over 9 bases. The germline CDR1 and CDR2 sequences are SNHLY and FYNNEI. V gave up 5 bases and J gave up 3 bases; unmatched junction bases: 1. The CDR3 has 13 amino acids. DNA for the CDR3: TGTGCCAGCAGTTGGACAGGGGAAGAGACCCAGTACTTC. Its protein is CASSWTGEETQYF.

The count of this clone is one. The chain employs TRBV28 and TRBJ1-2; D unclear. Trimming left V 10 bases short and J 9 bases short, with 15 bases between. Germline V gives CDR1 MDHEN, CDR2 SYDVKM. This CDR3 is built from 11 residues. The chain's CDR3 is CATHETRSYTF. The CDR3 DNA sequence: TGTGCCACCCATGAGACGCGGAGCTACACCTTC.

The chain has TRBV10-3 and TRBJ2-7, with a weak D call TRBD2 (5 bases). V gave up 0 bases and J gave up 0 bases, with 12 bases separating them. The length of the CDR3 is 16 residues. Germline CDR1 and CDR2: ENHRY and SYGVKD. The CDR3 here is CAISESYQRSSYEQYF. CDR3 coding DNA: TGTGCCATCAGTGAGTCTTACCAGCGGAGCTCCTACGAGCAGTACTTC.

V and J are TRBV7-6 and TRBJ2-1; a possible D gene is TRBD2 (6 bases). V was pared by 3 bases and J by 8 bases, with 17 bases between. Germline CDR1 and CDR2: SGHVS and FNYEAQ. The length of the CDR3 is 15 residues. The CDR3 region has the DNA TGTGCCAGCAGCTTTTCAGTGGGAGGTGGCGATGAGCAGTTCTTC. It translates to CASSFSVGGGDEQFF.

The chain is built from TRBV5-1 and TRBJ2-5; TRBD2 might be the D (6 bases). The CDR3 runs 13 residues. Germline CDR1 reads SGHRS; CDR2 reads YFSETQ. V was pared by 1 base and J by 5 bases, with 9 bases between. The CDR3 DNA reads TGCGCCAGCAGCTTGAGCAGCGGGGAGACCCAGTACTTC. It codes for CASSLSSGETQYF.

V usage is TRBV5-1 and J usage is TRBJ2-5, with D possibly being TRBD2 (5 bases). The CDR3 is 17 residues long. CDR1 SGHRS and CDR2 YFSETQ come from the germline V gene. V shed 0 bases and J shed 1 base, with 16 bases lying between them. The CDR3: CASSLAARRWVQETQYF. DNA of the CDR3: TGCGCCAGCAGCTTGGCCGCACGGAGGTGGGTCCAAGAGACCCAGTACTTC. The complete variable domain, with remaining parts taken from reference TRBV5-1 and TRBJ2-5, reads KAGVTQTPRYLIKTRGQQVTLSCSPISGHRSVSWYQQTPGQGLQFLFEYFSETQRNKGNFPGRFSGRQFSNSRSEMNVSTLELGDSALYLCASSLAARRWVQETQYFGPGTRLLVL.

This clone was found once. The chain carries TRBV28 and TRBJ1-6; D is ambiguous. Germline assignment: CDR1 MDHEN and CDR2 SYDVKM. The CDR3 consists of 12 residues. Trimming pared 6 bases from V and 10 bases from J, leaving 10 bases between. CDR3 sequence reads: CASSRLVSPLHF. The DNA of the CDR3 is TGTGCCAGCAGCAGACTTGTCTCACCCCTCCACTTT.

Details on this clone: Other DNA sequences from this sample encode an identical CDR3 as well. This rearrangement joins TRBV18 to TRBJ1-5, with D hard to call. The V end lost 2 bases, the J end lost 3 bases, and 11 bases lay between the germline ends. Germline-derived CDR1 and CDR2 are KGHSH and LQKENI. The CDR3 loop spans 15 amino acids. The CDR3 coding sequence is TGTGCCAGCTCACCATCAACCGGTTCCAATCAGCCCCAGCATTTT. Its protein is CASSPSTGSNQPQHF.

CDR3 sequence: CASSGGDKTYEQYF. In DNA form, the CDR3 reads TGTGCCAGCAGTGGGGGGGACAAGACCTACGAGCAGTACTTC. The chain combines TRBV6-1 with TRBJ2-7, with D perhaps matching TRBD1 or TRBD2 (6 bases each). V lost 4 bases to trimming and J lost 2 bases, with 12 bases between them. This CDR3 is built from 14 residues. Germline V lookup: CDR1 MNHNS, CDR2 SASEGT.

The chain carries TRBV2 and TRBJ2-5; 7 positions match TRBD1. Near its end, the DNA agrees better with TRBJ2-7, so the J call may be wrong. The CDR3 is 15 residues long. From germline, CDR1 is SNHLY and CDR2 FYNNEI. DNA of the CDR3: TGTGCCAGCATCATAGGGGGCGGAAGCTCCTACGAGCAGTACTTC. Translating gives CASIIGGGSSYEQYF.

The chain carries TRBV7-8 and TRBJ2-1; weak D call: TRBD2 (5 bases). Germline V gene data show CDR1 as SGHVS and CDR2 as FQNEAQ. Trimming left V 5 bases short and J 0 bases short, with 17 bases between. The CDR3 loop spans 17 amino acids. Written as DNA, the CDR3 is TGTGCCAGCAGCCCCCGAGGGAGCAGAGGCTCCTACAATGAGCAGTTCTTC. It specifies CASSPRGSRGSYNEQFF.